The clone carrying this TCR beta chain is a singleton in its sample. Its antigen is currently unknown. Trimming removed 0 bases at V and 9 bases at J, with 15 bases between. The germline CDR1 and CDR2 sequences are MNHEY and SVGAGI. The CDR3 consists of 16 residues. Vbeta (60) and Jbeta (13) primers were used in the PCR. Using immunoSEQ multiplex PCR, the repertoire was profiled, and TCRdb retains in-frame clones only, with some absent. The sample includes roughly 180,000 clones, 70% to 75% of them seen just once. The data derive from a study of cytomegalovirus exposure and HLA in healthy donors. Findings of the study overall: In a later analysis, at a false discovery rate of 0.05, over 15,000 TCR beta sequences matched HLA alleles. Within the data, a cluster of highly shared sequence variants was likely a sequencing artifact.

Material: PBMCs. The chain has TRBV6-5 and TRBJ1-6; D not certain. The source is a male donor in good health and CMV-seronegative. The CDR3: CASSYSPNRMASPLHF. The CDR3 DNA follows: TGTGCCAGCAGTTACTCGCCGAACAGAATGGCTTCACCCCTCCACTTT.